The source of this T cell receptor (beta chain) is a study of cytomegalovirus exposure and HLA in healthy donors. Overall study findings and caveats: Prior analysis indicated that the majority of TCR beta V segments exhibited productivity approximately 87% or approximately 30% of the time. Likely technical artifact: a cluster of highly shared sequence variants.

A note on this clone: Antigen: not known.

Primers: 60 Vbeta forward and 13 Jbeta reverse. Assay: immunoSEQ multiplex PCR; the TCRdb copy retains only in-frame clones and omits some. The sample has 140,000 or so clones, 65% to 80% seen once. This TCR came from a woman aged 40 to 49 in good health and CMV-seronegative. Sequenced input: PBMCs.

The CDR3 coding sequence is TGTGCCAGCAGGGTGGCAGGGCGACAGTACGAGCAGTACTTC. This codes for CASRVAGRQYEQYF. This sequence joins TRBV6-1 and TRBJ2-7; tentatively, D is TRBD1 (5 bases). This CDR3 is 14 amino acids long. The V gene lost 6 bases and the J gene lost 4 bases, with 16 bases spanning the gap. Germline CDR1 MNHNS, CDR2 SASEGT.